This T cell receptor (beta chain) was documented in a study of T cells in Graves' hyperthyroidism and ophthalmopathy. Study-wide results and limits: Using 13 V-J features, a model discriminated ophthalmopathy from stable hyperthyroidism.

V was cut by 2 bases and J by 0 bases, with 5 bases left in between. Germline loops: CDR1 SNHLY, CDR2 FYNNEI. The CDR3 consists of 15 residues. This clonotype occurred a few times. Its antigen remains unknown. The CDR3 regions of TCR beta were amplified from RNA transcripts. First-round RT-PCR targeting the TCR CDR3 was performed with the HTBI primer set. TCRdb used MiXCR to reprocess the multiplex PCR reads, holding one entry per CDR3 protein. The sample includes hundreds of thousands of distinct CDR3 sequences, 16% seen only once; the top ten take around 4%. Sequencing was done on a sample of blood. The TCR originated in a young woman with Graves' hyperthyroidism. The rearrangement uses TRBV2 and TRBJ2-6, with D unclear. The DNA for the CDR3 is TGTGCCAGCAGTGAACAGAGCTCTGGGGCCAACGTCCTGACTTTC. Protein: CASSEQSSGANVLTF.